The T cell receptor beta chain under discussion was sequenced for a study of T cell responses to AZD1222 COVID-19 vaccine. Study background: Both about-4-week and about-12-week second-dose recipients were combined. Findings and limits, study-wide: Baseline seropositives among AZD1222 recipients totaled only five to seven. Spike-wide coverage was observed for vaccine-associated CD4 TCRs, with dominant responses at 160-218 and 743-854.

TCRdb keeps only in-frame clones here, not all; method: immunoSEQ multiplex PCR. The sample shows tens of thousands of clones, around 90% of them seen only once. The sample holds a few counts of this clone. Its antigen is as yet unknown. The J segment lost 5 bases and the V segment lost 1 base, leaving 4 bases of the junction unmatched. The CDR3 is 15 residues long. CDR1 and CDR2 (germline): MNHNY, SVGAGI (reference sequence). The sequences come from peripheral blood, collected on day 0 of AZD1222 vaccination. The sequence was collected from an adult in good health. This chain connects TRBV6-6 to TRBJ2-2; TRBD1 agrees at 7 bases. Here the CDR3 reads CASSYLGGQTGELFF. The CDR3 DNA sequence: TGTGCCAGCAGTTACTTAGGGGGCCAGACCGGGGAGCTGTTTTTT.